This TCR beta chain was sequenced in a study of OX40 agonist ivuxolimab in advanced cancers. Germline-derived CDR1 and CDR2 are MNHNS and SASEGT. The CDR3 extends over 16 amino acids. After removal of 3 bases from V and 7 bases from J, the junction contained 13 bases not matched to a gene. Sequencing used immunoSEQ multiplex PCR; TCRdb keeps in-frame clones, though not all of them. This sample has tens of thousands of clones, with approximately 92% found just once. The rearrangement links TRBV6-1 to TRBJ2-7, with 9 bases aligning to TRBD2. The receptor comes from an adult with an advanced solid tumor such as melanoma, head and neck, liver or kidney cancer. The sample here was CD4+ or CD8+ T cells sorted from blood, taken in a trial of the OX40 agonist ivuxolimab. Here the CDR3 reads CASSDRGLAGVGEQYF. CDR3 nucleotides: TGTGCCAGCAGTGACAGGGGACTAGCCGGGGTGGGGGAGCAGTACTTC.